The sequence of this T cell receptor beta chain was determined in a study of OX40 agonist ivuxolimab in advanced cancers. Study-wide context: The study enrolled dose-escalation patients with hepatocellular carcinoma, melanoma, renal cell or head and neck cancer. A partial response was reached by three patients: one with hepatocellular carcinoma and two with cutaneous melanoma. Study outcomes and limitations: Both CD4+ and CD8+ T cell populations in blood had undergone clonal expansion by week 6 at 0.1 to 3.0 mg/kg.

As to this clone: The antigen is undetermined.

V was shortened by 7 bases and J by 1 base, with 15 bases between the two germline ends. CDR1 and CDR2 from the germline V gene are SNHLY and FYNNEI. This CDR3 is built from 15 residues. Profiled with immunoSEQ multiplex PCR; TCRdb holds only in-frame clones, not every one. The repertoire holds 50,000 to 60,000 clones, with around nine tenths as singletons. This chain connects TRBV2 to TRBJ2-3; weak D call: TRBD1 (6 bases). The sample consisted of CD4+ or CD8+ T cells sorted from blood, taken in a trial of the OX40 agonist ivuxolimab. This receptor was identified in an adult with an advanced solid tumor such as melanoma, head and neck, liver or kidney cancer. This CDR3 reads CASTVQGMGTDTQYF. DNA for the CDR3: TGTGCCAGCACCGTACAGGGTATGGGCACAGATACGCAGTATTTT. Complete variable domain (other parts from reference TRBV2 and TRBJ2-3): EPEVTQTPSHQVTQMGQEVILRCVPISNHLYFYWYRQILGQKVEFLVSFYNNEISEKSEIFDDQFSVERPDGSNFTLKIRSTKLEDSAMYFCASTVQGMGTDTQYFGPGTRLTVL.